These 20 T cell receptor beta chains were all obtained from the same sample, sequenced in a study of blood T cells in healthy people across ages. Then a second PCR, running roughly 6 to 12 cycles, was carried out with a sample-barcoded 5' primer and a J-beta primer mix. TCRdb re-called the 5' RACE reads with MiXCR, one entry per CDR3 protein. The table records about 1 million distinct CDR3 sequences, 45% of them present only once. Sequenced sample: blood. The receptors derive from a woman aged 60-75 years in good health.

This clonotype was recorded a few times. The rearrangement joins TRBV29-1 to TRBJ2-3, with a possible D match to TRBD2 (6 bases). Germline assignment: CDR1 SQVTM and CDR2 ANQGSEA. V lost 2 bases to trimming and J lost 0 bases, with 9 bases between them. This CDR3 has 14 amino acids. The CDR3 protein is CSVEPGGSTDTQYF. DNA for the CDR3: TGCAGCGTTGAACCCGGGGGAAGCACAGATACGCAGTATTTT.

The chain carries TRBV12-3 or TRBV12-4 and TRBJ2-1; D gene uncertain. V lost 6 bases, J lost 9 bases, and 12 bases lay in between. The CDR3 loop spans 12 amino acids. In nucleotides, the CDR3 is TGTGCCAGCAGCCTAGGAATGAGTGAGCAGTTCTTC. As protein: CASSLGMSEQFF.

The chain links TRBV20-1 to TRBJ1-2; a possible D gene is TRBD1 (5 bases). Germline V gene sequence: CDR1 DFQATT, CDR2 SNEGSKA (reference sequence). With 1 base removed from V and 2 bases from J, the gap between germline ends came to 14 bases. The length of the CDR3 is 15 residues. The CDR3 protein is CSARGGWGSNYGYTF. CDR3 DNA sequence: TGCAGTGCTAGAGGGGGGTGGGGATCAAACTATGGCTACACCTTC.

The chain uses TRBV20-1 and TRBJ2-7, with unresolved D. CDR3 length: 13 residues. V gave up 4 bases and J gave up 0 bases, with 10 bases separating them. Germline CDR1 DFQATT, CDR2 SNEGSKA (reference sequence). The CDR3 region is CSANYPSSYEQYF. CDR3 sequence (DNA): TGCAGTGCTAACTATCCGAGCTCCTACGAGCAGTACTTC.

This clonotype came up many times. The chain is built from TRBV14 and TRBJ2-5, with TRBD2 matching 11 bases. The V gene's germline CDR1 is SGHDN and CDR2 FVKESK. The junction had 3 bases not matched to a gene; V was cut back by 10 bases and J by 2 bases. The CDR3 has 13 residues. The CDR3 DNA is TGTGCCACAAGGACTAGCGGGCAAGAGACCCAGTACTTC. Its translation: CATRTSGQETQYF. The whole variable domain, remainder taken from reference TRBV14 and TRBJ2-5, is EAGVTQFPSHSVIEKGQTVTLRCDPISGHDNLYWYRRVMGKEIKFLLHFVKESKQDESGMPNNRFLAERTGGTYSTLKVQPAELEDSGVYFCATRTSGQETQYFGPGTRLLVL.

CDR3 in amino acids: CASSNAASGANVLTF. The CDR3 nucleotides read TGTGCCAGCAGCAATGCGGCTTCTGGGGCCAACGTCCTGACTTTC. The V and J genes are TRBV7-9 and TRBJ2-6; no reliable D call. CDR3 length equals 15 residues. Trimming took off 5 bases at V and 1 base at J, with 9 bases between the two ends. Germline values: CDR1 SEHNR, CDR2 FQNEAQ (reference sequence).

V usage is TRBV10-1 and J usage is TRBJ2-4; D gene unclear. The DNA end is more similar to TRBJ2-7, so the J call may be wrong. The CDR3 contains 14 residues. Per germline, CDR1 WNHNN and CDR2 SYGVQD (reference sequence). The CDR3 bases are TGCGCCAGCAGTGAGGATGGCTTAGCCTACGAGCAGTACTTC. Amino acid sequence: CASSEDGLAYEQYF.

For the CDR3, the DNA is TGCAGTGCTAGCGGTTTTCTAGCGGGAGTGGTCGAGCAGTACTTC. It specifies CSASGFLAGVVEQYF. The gene calls are TRBV20-1 and TRBJ2-7; 10 bases fit TRBD2. Germline V gene data show CDR1 as DFQATT and CDR2 as SNEGSKA (reference sequence). This CDR3 has 15 residues. The junction had 11 bases not matched to a gene; V was cut back by 3 bases and J by 6 bases.

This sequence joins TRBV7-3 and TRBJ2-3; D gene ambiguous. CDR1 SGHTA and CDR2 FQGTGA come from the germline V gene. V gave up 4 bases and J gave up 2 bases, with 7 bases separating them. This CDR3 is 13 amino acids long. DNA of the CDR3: TGTGCCAGCAGCTCTCAGAACACAGATACGCAGTATTTT. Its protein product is CASSSQNTDTQYF. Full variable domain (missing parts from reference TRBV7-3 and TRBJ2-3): GAGVSQTPSNKVTEKGKYVELRCDPISGHTALYWYRQSLGQGPEFLIYFQGTGAADDSGLPNDRFFAVRPEGSVSTLKIQRTERGDSAVYLCASSSQNTDTQYFGPGTRLTVL.

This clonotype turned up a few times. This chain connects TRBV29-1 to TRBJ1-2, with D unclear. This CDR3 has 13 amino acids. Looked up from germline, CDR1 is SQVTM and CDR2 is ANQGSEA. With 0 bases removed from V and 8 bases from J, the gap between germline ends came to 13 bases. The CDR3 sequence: CSVEDRLPLGYTF. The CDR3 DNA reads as TGCAGCGTTGAAGATCGACTTCCCCTCGGCTACACCTTC.

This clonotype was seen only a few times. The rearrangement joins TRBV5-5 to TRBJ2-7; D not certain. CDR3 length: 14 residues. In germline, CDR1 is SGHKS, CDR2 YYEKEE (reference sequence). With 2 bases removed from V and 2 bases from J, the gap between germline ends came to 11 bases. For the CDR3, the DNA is TGTGCCAGCAGCTTCGGCCCAGGCACCTACGAGCAGTACTTC. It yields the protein CASSFGPGTYEQYF. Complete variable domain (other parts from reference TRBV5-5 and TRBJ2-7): DAGVTQSPTHLIKTRGQQVTLRCSPISGHKSVSWYQQVLGQGPQFIFQYYEKEERGRGNFPDRFSARQFPNYSSELNVNALLLGDSALYLCASSFGPGTYEQYFGPGTRLTVT.

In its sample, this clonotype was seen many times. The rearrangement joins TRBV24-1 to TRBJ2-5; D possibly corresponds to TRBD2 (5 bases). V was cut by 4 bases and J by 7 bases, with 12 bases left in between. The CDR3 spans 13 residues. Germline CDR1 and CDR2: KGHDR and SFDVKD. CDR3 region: CATSERVVRTQYF. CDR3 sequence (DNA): TGTGCCACCAGTGAGAGGGTAGTTAGGACCCAGTACTTC.

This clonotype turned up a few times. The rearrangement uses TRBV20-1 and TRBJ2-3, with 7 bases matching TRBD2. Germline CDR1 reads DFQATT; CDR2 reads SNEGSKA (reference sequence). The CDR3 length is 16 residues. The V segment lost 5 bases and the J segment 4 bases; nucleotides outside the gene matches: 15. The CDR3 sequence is CSAPIGTGGSADTQYF. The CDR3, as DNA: TGCAGTGCTCCCATCGGTACGGGAGGCTCTGCAGATACGCAGTATTTT.

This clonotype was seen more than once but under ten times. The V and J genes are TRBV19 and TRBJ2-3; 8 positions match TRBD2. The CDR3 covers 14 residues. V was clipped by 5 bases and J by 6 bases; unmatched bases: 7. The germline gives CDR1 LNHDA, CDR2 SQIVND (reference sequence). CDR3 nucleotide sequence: TGTGCCAGTAGTCTCACGACGGGAGGGGATACGCAGTATTTT. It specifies CASSLTTGGDTQYF.

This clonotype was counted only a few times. The DNA for the CDR3 is TGTGCCAGCAGTTATTCATTGAGCCAAGAGACCCAGTACTTC. This gives the protein CASSYSLSQETQYF. The chain is built from TRBV12-3 or TRBV12-4 and TRBJ2-5; D gene uncertain. This CDR3 has 14 amino acids. V was trimmed by 4 bases and J by 1 base, leaving 10 bases between them.

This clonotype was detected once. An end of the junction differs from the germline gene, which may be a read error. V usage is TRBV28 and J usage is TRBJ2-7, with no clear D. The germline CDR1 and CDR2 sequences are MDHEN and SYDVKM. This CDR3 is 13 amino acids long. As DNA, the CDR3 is TGTGCCAGCAGAACCGGGTCTACCTACAAGCAGTACTTC. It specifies CASRTGSTYKQYF.

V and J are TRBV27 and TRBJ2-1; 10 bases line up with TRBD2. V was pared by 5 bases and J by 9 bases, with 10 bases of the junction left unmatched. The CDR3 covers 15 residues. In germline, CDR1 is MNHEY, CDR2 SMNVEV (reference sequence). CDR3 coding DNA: TGTGCCAGCAGTCAATGGCAGCGGGAGGGAAGTGAGCAGTTCTTC. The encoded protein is CASSQWQREGSEQFF.

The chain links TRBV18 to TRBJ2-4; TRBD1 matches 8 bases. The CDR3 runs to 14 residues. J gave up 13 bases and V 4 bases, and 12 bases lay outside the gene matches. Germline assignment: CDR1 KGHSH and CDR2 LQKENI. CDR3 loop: CASSQVRGPREQYF. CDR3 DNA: TGTGCCAGCTCACAGGTCAGGGGGCCCAGAGAGCAGTACTTC.

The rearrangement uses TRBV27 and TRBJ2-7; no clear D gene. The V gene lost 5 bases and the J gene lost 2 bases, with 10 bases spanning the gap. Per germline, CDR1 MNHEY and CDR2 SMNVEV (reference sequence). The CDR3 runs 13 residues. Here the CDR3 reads CASSPPYAYEQYF. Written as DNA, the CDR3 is TGTGCCAGCAGTCCGCCCTATGCCTACGAGCAGTACTTC.

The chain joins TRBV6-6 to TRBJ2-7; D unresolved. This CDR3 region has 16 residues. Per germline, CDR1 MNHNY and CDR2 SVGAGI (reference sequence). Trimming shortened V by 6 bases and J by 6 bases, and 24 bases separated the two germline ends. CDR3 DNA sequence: TGTGCCAGCAGCCCCCCACGAAGTAGGGCTGGTCCCGAGCAGTACTTC. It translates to CASSPPRSRAGPEQYF.